This T cell receptor beta chain is from a study of cytomegalovirus exposure and HLA in healthy donors. Study-wide results and caveats: The study dropped some indistinguishable V segments, TRBV6-2 and TRBV6-3 among them. An analysis done earlier found most TCR beta V segments productive about 90% or about 30% of the time. Accurate HLA-A and HLA-B prediction from TCR beta sequences was reported for most subjects.

The CDR3 extends over 16 amino acids. Germline V gene lookup returns CDR1 SGHVS and CDR2 FQNEAQ. Trimming left V 1 base short and J 2 bases short, with 12 bases between. The PCR made use of 60 Vbeta and 13 Jbeta primers. The repertoire was sequenced with immunoSEQ multiplex PCR; TCRdb's copy has only in-frame clones and lacks some. The table lists approximately 170,000 clones, 83% of them singletons, with approximately 4% in the top ten. A note on this clone: Its antigen is undetermined.

The gene calls are TRBV7-8 and TRBJ1-5, with D hard to call. Material: PBMCs. This TCR derives from a man over 45 in good health and CMV-seropositive. The CDR3 is CASSLGSGRGNQPQHF. The CDR3 nucleotides are TGTGCCAGCAGCTTAGGAAGCGGACGGGGCAATCAGCCCCAGCATTTT.